These T cell receptor beta chains were read from a single sample in a study of blood T cell repertoires in COVID-19. TCRdb keeps only in-frame clones here, not all; method: immunoSEQ multiplex PCR. The table records roughly 87,000 clones, around 88% of them present only once. Source material: peripheral blood. These receptors came from a man aged 55-75 years with acute or convalescent COVID-19. The CDR3 runs from the conserved cysteine through the conserved F or W. The order of the fields is J gene, D gene, clone size, V gene, CDR3 DNA, CDR3 protein. A D gene is named only where the DNA matches it firmly. Clone size, where shown, is once, few, many, or a class for clones that have expanded.

>TRBJ2-5|-|-|TRBV12-3/TRBV12-4
TGTGCCAGCAGTTTGAGCAAAGAGACCCAGTACTTC
CASSLSKETQYF
>TRBJ2-7|-|-|TRBV15
TGTGCCACCAGCAGAGATGGTGGGCTTTACGAGCAGTACTTC
CATSRDGGLYEQYF
>TRBJ1-2|-|-|TRBV30
TGTGCCTGGAGTGTATTGTGGTCGGATGGCTACACCTTC
CAWSVLWSDGYTF
>TRBJ2-1|-|-|TRBV19
TGTGCCAGTAGTATTTTCGGACAGCGGATTTACAATGAGCAGTTCTTC
CASSIFGQRIYNEQFF
>TRBJ1-4|-|once|TRBV19
TGTGCCAGTAGTGGCCCTGGGGCCGGTGCAACTAATGAAAAACTGTTTTTT
CASSGPGAGATNEKLFF
>TRBJ1-1|TRBD1|-|TRBV7-2
TGTGCCAGCAGCCCAGCGCCCCGGGACAGGGACCTTTTCTTT
CASSPAPRDRDLFF
>TRBJ2-3|TRBD2|-|TRBV29-1
TGCAGCGGAGGACTAGCCGCAAGCACAGATACGCAGTATTTT
CSGGLAASTDTQYF
>TRBJ1-1|-|-|TRBV12-3/TRBV12-4
TGTGCCAGCTCTACAGGGTCCTTTGCTGAAGCTTTCTTT
CASSTGSFAEAFF
>TRBJ2-3|TRBD2|-|TRBV7-3
TGTGCCAGCAGCTTAGCGGGGGGATCCACAGATACGCAGTATTTT
CASSLAGGSTDTQYF
>TRBJ1-4|-|-|TRBV12-5
TGTGCTAGTGGTTTGTGGCGTATGGTAGGAGTTAATGAAAAACTGTTTTTT
CASGLWRMVGVNEKLFF
>TRBJ2-2|-|-|TRBV6-2/TRBV6-3
TGTGCCAGCAGTTTCAACAGAGCGAACACCGGGGAGCTGTTTTTT
CASSFNRANTGELFF
>TRBJ2-3|-|-|TRBV30
TGTGCCTGGGCTAAAGTAGATACGCAGTATTTT
CAWAKVDTQYF
>TRBJ2-2|TRBD1|-|TRBV5-1
TGCGCCAGCAGCTCCGGACAGGGGAGCACCGGGGAGCTGTTTTTT
CASSSGQGSTGELFF
>TRBJ2-1|TRBD2|once|TRBV4-2
TGTGCCAGCAGCCAAGAACTAGCGGGAGGGTCCTCCCTGCGGCAGTTCTTC
CASSQELAGGSSLRQFF
>TRBJ2-7|-|-|TRBV13
TGTGCCAGCAGCTTACCATCCGGAGGGGCCTACGAGCAGTACTTC
CASSLPSGGAYEQYF
>TRBJ2-1|TRBD2|-|TRBV6-6
TGTGCCAGCAGTCTAACTAGCGGGAGTGTTCAAGCCAATGAGCAGTTCTTC
CASSLTSGSVQANEQFF
>TRBJ2-3|-|-|TRBV9
TGTGCCAGCGGAGGGGGCTTGGGCACAGATACGCAGTATTTT
CASGGGLGTDTQYF
>TRBJ2-2|-|-|TRBV11-1
TGTGCCAGCAGCGTACTTTGGGGGGCCGGGGAGCTGTTTTTT
CASSVLWGAGELFF
>TRBJ1-5|-|-|TRBV5-1
TGCGCCAGCAGCTTGTGGTCAGGGGATCAGCCCCAGCATTTT
CASSLWSGDQPQHF
>TRBJ1-6|TRBD1|-|TRBV7-2
TGTGCCAGCAGCCTAGGACAGGGTAGAAATTCACCCCTCCACTTT
CASSLGQGRNSPLHF
>TRBJ2-5|TRBD1|-|TRBV5-1
TGCGCCAGCAGCCTCGGACAGGGTAGAGGGCTAGAGACCCAGTACTTC
CASSLGQGRGLETQYF
>TRBJ2-7|TRBD2|-|TRBV10-3
TGTGCCATCAGGCGCAGGGGGACAGCTGATTTGCGACTAGCGGGAGATCTCTACGAGCAGTACTTC
CAIRRRGTADLRLAGDLYEQYF
>TRBJ2-3|TRBD2|-|TRBV5-5
TGTGCCAGCAGCCTAAGGACTAGCGGGGACGGCACAGATACGCAGTATTTT
CASSLRTSGDGTDTQYF
>TRBJ2-3|TRBD2|-|TRBV10-2
TGCGCCAGCAGGAGGGATTGGGGAGGGGCAGATACGCAGTATTTT
CASRRDWGGADTQYF
>TRBJ2-7|TRBD1|-|TRBV10-3
TGTGCCATCAGTGAGCCTGGGACAGTCTACGAGCAGTACTTC
CAISEPGTVYEQYF
>TRBJ2-3|-|-|TRBV6-1
TGTGCCAGCAGTGACATTTCATCAAACACAGATACGCAGTATTTT
CASSDISSNTDTQYF
>TRBJ2-1|-|-|TRBV18
TGTGCCAGCTCACCACCGAGGAGGGGTGAGCAGTTCTTC
CASSPPRRGEQFF
>TRBJ1-5|-|-|TRBV19
TGTGCCAGTAGTATAGATCCCGGGTTTGGCAATCAGCCCCAGCATTTT
CASSIDPGFGNQPQHF
>TRBJ2-7|TRBD2|-|TRBV11-2
TGTGCCAGCAGCTTTGGGACTAGCGGGGTCAGCTCCTACGAGCAGTACTTC
CASSFGTSGVSSYEQYF
>TRBJ2-2|-|-|TRBV19
TGTGCCAGTAGTATAGCTCCCGCGAACACCGGGGAGCTGTTTTTT
CASSIAPANTGELFF
>TRBJ2-6|-|-|TRBV5-8
TGTGCCAGCAGCTTGGGAGAGGGTTGGACTGGGGCCAACGTCCTGACTTTC
CASSLGEGWTGANVLTF
>TRBJ2-7|TRBD2|-|TRBV4-2
TGTGCCAGCAGCCAACGTCTAGCGGGAGAAGCGGACGAGCAGTACTTC
CASSQRLAGEADEQYF
>TRBJ2-1|-|-|TRBV6-1
TGTGCCAGCAGTGACATACAGGTTATTAGCTCCTACAATGAGCAGTTCTTC
CASSDIQVISSYNEQFF
>TRBJ1-2|TRBD1|few|TRBV9
TGTGCCAGCAGCGCTCCTCGCGATGGGCAGGGGGCCGCTGGCTACACCTTC
CASSAPRDGQGAAGYTF
>TRBJ2-5|-|-|TRBV10-3
TGTGCCATCAGTGAGTCTCAACGGGAGACCCAGTACTTC
CAISESQRETQYF
>TRBJ2-3|-|-|TRBV9
TGTGCCAGCAGCGGTAGTATTGAAACGGGATCCTTGGCAGATACGCAGTATTTT
CASSGSIETGSLADTQYF
>TRBJ1-1|-|once|TRBV9
TGTGCCAGCAGCGTAGTGCTGCAGGGCACTGAAGCTTTCTTT
CASSVVLQGTEAFF